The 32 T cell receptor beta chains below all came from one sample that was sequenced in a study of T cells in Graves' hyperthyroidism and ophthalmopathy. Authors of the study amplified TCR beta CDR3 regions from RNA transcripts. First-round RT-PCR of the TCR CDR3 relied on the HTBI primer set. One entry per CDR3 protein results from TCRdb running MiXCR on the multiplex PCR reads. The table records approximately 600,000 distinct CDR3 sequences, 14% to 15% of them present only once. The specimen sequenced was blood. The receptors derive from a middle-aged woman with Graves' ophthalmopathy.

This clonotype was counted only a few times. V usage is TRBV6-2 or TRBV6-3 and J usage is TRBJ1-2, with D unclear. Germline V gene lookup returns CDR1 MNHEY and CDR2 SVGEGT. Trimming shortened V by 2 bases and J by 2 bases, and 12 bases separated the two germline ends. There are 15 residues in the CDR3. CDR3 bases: TGTGCCAGCAGTTACCCCACCGACGGAAACTATGGCTACACCTTC. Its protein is CASSYPTDGNYGYTF.

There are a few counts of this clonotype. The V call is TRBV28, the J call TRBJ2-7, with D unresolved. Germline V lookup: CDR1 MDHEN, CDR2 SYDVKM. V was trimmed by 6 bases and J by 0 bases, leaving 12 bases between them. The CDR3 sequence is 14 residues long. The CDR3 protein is CASSAQISSYEQYF. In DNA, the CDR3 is TGTGCCAGCAGCGCGCAGATCAGCTCCTACGAGCAGTACTTC.

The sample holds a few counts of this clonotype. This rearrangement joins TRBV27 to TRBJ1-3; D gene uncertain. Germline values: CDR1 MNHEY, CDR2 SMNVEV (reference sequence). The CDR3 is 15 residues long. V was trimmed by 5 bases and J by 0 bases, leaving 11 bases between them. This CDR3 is CASSPDSYSGNTIYF. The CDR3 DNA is TGTGCCAGCAGTCCGGACTCATACTCTGGAAACACCATATATTTT.

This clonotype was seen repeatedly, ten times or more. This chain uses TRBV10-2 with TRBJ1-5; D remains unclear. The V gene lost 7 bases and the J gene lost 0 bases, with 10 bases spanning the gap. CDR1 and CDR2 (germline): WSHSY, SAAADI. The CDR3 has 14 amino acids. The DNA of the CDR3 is TGCGCCAGCAATACTCGGTTTAGCAATCAGCCCCAGCATTTT. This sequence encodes CASNTRFSNQPQHF.

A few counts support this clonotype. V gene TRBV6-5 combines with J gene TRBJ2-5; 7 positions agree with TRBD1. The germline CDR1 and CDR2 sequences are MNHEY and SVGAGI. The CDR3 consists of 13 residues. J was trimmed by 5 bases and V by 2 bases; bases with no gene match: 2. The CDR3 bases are TGTGCCAGCAGTTACGACAGGGCGGAGACCCAGTACTTC. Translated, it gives CASSYDRAETQYF.

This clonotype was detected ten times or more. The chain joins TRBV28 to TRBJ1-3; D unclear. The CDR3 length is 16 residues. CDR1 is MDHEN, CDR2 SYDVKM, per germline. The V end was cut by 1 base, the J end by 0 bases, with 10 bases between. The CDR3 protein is CASSLFSRRSGNTIYF. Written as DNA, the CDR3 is TGTGCCAGCAGTTTATTCTCCAGGCGCTCTGGAAACACCATATATTTT. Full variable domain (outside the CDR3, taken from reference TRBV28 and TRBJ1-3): DVKVTQSSRYLVKRTGEKVFLECVQDMDHENMFWYRQDPGLGLRLIYFSYDVKMKEKGDIPEGYSVSREKKERFSLILESASTNQTSMYLCASSLFSRRSGNTIYFGEGSWLTVV.

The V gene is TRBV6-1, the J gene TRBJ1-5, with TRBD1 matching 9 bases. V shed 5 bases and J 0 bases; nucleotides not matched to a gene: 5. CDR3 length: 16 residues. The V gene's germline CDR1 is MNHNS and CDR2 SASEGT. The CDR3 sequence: CASSPWTGDSNQPQHF. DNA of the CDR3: TGTGCCAGCAGTCCTTGGACAGGGGATAGCAATCAGCCCCAGCATTTT.

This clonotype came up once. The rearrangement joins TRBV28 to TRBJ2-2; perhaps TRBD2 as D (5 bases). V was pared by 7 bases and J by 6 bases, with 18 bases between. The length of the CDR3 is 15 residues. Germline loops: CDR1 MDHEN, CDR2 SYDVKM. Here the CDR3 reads CASKSTRLAPGELFF. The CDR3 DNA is TGTGCCAGCAAGTCCACCCGGCTAGCCCCCGGGGAGCTGTTTTTT.

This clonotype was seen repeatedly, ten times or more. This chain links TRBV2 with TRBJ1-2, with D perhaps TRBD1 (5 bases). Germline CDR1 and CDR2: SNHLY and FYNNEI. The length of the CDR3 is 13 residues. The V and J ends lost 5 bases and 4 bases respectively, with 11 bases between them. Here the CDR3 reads CASSTDGGYGYTF. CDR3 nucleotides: TGTGCCAGCAGTACAGATGGGGGCTATGGCTACACCTTC.

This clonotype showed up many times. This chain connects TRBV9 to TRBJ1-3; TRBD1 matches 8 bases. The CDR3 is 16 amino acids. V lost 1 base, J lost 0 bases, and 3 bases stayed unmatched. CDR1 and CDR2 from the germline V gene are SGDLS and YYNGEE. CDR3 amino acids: CASSVRDRNSGNTIYF. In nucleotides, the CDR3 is TGTGCCAGCAGCGTACGGGACAGGAACTCTGGAAACACCATATATTTT.

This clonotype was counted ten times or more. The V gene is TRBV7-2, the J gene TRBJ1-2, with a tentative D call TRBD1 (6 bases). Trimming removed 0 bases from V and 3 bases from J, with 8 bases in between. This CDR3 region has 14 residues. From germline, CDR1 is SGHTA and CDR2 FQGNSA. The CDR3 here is CASSLAQGHYGYTF. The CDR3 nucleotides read TGTGCCAGCAGCTTAGCTCAGGGGCACTATGGCTACACCTTC.

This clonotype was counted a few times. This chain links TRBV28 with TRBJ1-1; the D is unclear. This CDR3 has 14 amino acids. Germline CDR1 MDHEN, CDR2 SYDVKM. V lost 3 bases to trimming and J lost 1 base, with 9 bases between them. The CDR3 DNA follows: TGTGCCAGCAGTTTCACCGGATGGAACACTGAAGCTTTCTTT. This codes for CASSFTGWNTEAFF.

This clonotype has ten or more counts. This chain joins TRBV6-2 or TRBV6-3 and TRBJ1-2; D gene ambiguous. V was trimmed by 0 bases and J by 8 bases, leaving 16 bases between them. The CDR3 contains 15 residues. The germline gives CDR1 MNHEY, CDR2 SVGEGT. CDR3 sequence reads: CASSYSGVPAYGYTF. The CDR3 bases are TGTGCCAGCAGTTACTCTGGAGTACCCGCATACGGCTACACCTTC.

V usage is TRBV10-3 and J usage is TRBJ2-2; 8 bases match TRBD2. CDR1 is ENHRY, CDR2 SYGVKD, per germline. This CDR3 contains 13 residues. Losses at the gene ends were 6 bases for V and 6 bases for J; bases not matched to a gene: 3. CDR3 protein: CAIRGTSAGELFF. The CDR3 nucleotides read TGTGCCATCAGGGGGACTAGTGCCGGGGAGCTGTTTTTT.

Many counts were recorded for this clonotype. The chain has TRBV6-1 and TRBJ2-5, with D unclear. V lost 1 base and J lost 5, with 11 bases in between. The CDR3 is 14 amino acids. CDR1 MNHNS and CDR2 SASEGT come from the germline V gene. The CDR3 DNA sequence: TGTGCCAGCAGTGAAGGGGAAAGTTGGGAGACCCAGTACTTC. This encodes CASSEGESWETQYF.

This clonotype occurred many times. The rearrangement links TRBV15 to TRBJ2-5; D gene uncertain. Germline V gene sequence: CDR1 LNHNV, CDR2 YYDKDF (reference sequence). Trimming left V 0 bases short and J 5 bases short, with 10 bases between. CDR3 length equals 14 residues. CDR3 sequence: CATSREDVRETQYF. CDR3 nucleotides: TGTGCCACCAGCAGAGAGGACGTCCGGGAGACCCAGTACTTC.

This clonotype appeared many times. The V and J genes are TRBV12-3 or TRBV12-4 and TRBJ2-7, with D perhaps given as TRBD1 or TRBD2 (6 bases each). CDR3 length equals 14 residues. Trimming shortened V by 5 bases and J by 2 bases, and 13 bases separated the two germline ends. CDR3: CASSPRGLTYEQYF. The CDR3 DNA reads TGTGCCAGCAGTCCCCGGGGGCTGACCTACGAGCAGTACTTC.

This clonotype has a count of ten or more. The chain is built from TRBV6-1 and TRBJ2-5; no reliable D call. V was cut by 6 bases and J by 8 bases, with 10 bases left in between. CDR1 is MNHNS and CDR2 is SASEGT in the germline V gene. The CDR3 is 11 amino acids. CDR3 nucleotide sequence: TGTGCCAGCAGAAGCCAAGGAACCCAGTACTTC. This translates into CASRSQGTQYF.

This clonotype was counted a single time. This CDR3 is CSARDGDRSSYEQYF. The CDR3 nucleotides are TGCAGTGCTAGAGATGGGGACAGGAGCTCCTACGAGCAGTACTTC. J is TRBJ2-7 and V is TRBV20-1, with 8 bases identical to TRBD1. The V gene's germline CDR1 is DFQATT and CDR2 SNEGSKA (reference sequence). Losses at the gene ends were 0 bases for V and 0 bases for J; bases not matched to a gene: 4. The CDR3 sequence is 15 residues long.

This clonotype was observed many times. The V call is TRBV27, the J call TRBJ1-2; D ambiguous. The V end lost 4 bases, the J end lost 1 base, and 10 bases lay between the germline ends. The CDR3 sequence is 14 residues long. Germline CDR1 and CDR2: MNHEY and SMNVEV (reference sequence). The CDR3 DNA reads TGTGCCAGCAGTTCGACACCCCGTAACTATGGCTACACCTTC. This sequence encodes CASSSTPRNYGYTF.

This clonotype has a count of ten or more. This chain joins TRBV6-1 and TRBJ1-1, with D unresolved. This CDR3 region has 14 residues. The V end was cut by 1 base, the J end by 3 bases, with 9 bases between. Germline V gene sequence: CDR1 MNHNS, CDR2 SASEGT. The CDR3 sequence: CASSEVHMDTEAFF. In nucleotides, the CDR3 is TGTGCCAGCAGTGAAGTCCACATGGACACTGAAGCTTTCTTT.

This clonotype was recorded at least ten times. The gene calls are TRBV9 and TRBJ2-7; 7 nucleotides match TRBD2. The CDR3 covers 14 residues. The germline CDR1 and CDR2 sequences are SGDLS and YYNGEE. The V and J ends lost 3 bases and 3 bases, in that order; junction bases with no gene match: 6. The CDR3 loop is CASSDGLVDYEQYF. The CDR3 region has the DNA TGTGCCAGCAGCGATGGACTAGTAGACTACGAGCAGTACTTC.

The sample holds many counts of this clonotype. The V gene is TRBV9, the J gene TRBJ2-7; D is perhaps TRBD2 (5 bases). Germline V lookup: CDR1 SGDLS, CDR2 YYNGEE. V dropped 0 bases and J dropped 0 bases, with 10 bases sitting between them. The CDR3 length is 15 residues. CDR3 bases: TGTGCCAGCAGCGTAGGGGTAGCGTTCTCCTACGAGCAGTACTTC. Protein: CASSVGVAFSYEQYF.

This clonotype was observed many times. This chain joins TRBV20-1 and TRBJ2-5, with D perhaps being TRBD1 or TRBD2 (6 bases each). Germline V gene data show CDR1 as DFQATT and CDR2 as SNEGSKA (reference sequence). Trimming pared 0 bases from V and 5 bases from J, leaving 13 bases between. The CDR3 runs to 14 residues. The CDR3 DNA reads TGCAGTGCTAGAGAAAGCAGGGGACTCGAGACCCAGTACTTC. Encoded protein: CSARESRGLETQYF.

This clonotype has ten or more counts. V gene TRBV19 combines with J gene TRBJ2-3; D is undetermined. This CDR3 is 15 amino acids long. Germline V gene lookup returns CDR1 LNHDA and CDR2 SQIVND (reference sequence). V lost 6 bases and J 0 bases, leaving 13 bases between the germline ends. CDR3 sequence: CASRPGGVSTDTQYF. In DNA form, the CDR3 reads TGTGCCAGTAGGCCGGGCGGAGTGAGCACAGATACGCAGTATTTT.

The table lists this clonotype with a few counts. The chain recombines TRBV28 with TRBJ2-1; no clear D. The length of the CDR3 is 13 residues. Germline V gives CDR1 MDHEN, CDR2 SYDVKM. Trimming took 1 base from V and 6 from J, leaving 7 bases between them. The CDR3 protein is CASSLLFPNEQFF. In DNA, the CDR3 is TGTGCCAGCAGTTTATTGTTCCCCAATGAGCAGTTCTTC.

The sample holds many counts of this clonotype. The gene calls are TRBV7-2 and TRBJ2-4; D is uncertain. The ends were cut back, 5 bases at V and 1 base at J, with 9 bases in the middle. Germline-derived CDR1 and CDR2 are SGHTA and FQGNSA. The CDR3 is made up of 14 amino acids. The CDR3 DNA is TGTGCCAGCAGCACCCCTGGGGCCAAAAACATTCAGTACTTC. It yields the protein CASSTPGAKNIQYF.

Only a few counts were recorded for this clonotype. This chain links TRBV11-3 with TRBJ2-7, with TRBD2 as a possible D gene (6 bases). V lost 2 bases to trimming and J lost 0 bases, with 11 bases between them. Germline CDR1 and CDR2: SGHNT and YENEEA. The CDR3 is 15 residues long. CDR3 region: CASSLTGTLSYEQYF. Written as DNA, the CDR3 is TGTGCCAGCAGCTTAACCGGGACTCTCTCCTACGAGCAGTACTTC. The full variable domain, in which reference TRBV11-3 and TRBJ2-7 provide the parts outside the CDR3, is EAGVVQSPRYKIIEKKQPVAFWCNPISGHNTLYWYLQNLGQGPELLIRYENEEAVDDSQLPKDRFSAERLKGVDSTLKIQPAELGDSAVYLCASSLTGTLSYEQYFGPGTRLTVT.

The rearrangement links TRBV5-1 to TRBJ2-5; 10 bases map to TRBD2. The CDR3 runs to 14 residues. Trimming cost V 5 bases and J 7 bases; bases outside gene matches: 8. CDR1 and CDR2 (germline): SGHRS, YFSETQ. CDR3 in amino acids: CASRGLAAFGTQYF. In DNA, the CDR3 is TGCGCCAGCAGAGGACTAGCGGCTTTTGGGACCCAGTACTTC.

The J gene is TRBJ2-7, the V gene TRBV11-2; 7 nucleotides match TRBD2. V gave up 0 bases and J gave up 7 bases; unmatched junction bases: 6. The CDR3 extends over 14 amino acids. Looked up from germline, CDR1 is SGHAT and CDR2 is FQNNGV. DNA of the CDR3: TGTGCCAGCAGCTTAGAAGGGACTACGGAGGAGCAGTACTTC. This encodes CASSLEGTTEEQYF. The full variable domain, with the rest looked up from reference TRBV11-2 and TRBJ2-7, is EAGVAQSPRYKIIEKRQSVAFWCNPISGHATLYWYQQILGQGPKLLIQFQNNGVVDDSQLPKDRFSAERLKGVDSTLKIQPAKLEDSAVYLCASSLEGTTEEQYFGPGTRLTVT.

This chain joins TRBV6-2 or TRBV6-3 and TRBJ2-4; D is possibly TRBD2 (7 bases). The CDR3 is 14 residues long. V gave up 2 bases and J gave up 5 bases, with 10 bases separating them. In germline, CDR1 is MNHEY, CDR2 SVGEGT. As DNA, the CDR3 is TGTGCCAGCAGTTACGGGGGGGGCGAAAACATTCAGTACTTC. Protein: CASSYGGGENIQYF.

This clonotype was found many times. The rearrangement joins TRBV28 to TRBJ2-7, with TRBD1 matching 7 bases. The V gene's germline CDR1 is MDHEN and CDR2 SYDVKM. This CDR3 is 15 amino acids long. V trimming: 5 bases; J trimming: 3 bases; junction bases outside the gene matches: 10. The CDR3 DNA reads TGTGCCAGCAGTCAAGGGACAGATTATATCTACGAGCAGTACTTC. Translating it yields CASSQGTDYIYEQYF.